The rows below give T cell receptor beta chains drawn from one sample of a study of blood T cell repertoires in COVID-19. Repertoires were generated with immunoSEQ multiplex PCR, while TCRdb's copy carries only in-frame clones and drops some. The profile shows around 200,000 clones, 86% of them singletons. The sequencing input was PBMCs or T cells enriched from blood (not recorded which). The origin of the receptors is a man aged 40-55 years with acute COVID-19. Each CDR3 is given with its conserved first and last residue. The D gene is left open where the match is weak. Some rows mark clone size as missing; the rest say once, few, many or name a class of expanded clone.

d_gene,abundance,j_gene,v_gene,CDR3nt,CDR3aa
NA,NA,TRBJ1-5,TRBV3-1/TRBV3-2,TGTGCCAGCAGCCAAGAGGGGGGGCAAAATCAGCCCCAGCATTTT,CASSQEGGQNQPQHF
TRBD2,NA,TRBJ2-1,TRBV18,TGTGCCAGCTCACGTCCCAGCGGGAGTAATGAGCAGTTCTTC,CASSRPSGSNEQFF
NA,NA,TRBJ1-5,TRBV6-5,TGTGCCAGCAGGAGGTCCGACAATCAGCCCCAGCATTTT,CASRRSDNQPQHF
NA,NA,TRBJ1-1,TRBV5-1,TGCGCCAGCAGCTCGCAACCCGGGAACACTGAAGCTTTCTTT,CASSSQPGNTEAFF
TRBD2,NA,TRBJ2-7,TRBV19,TGTGCCAGTAGTACAAGCGGGAGCTCCTACGAGCAGTACTTC,CASSTSGSSYEQYF
NA,once,TRBJ2-5,TRBV7-9,TGTGCCAGCAGCTCCTTTGGGCAGGGGCCAGAGACCCAGTACTTC,CASSSFGQGPETQYF
NA,NA,TRBJ1-1,TRBV2,TGTGCCAGCAGTGATATGGCCAAACCGGAAGCTTTCTTT,CASSDMAKPEAFF
NA,NA,TRBJ2-7,TRBV24-1,TGTGCCACCAGTGATTTGCCAAATCGGACAAATTGTCACGAGCAGTACTTC,CATSDLPNRTNCHEQYF
TRBD1,NA,TRBJ2-7,TRBV2,TGTGCCAGCAGGGGGACAGAATCCTACGAGCAGTACTTC,CASRGTESYEQYF
TRBD2,NA,TRBJ2-2,TRBV6-5,TGTGCCAGCAGTCGCGGGGGCACCGGGGAGCTGTTTTTT,CASSRGGTGELFF
NA,NA,TRBJ2-6,TRBV7-9,TGTGCCAGCAGCGGGGGGAACTCTGGGGCCAACGTCCTGACTTTC,CASSGGNSGANVLTF
NA,NA,TRBJ1-1,TRBV30,TGTGCCTGGAGTCACTACCGAGGAACTACTGAAGCTTTCTTT,CAWSHYRGTTEAFF
TRBD1,NA,TRBJ2-5,TRBV24-1,TGTGCCACCCAACCCGGGACAGAAGAGACCCAGTACTTC,CATQPGTEETQYF
NA,many,TRBJ2-7,TRBV7-3,TGTGCCAGCAGCCCAATCGGCGGCTACGAGCAGTACTTC,CASSPIGGYEQYF
TRBD2,NA,TRBJ2-1,TRBV5-1,TGCGCCAGCAGCTTGGATAGCGGGTACAATGAGCAGTTCTTC,CASSLDSGYNEQFF
NA,NA,TRBJ2-3,TRBV4-1,TGCGCCAGCAGCCAAGCGGGGAGCACAGATACGCAGTATTTT,CASSQAGSTDTQYF
TRBD1,once,TRBJ1-2,TRBV5-5,TGTGCCAGCAGCCAAGGGACAGCCGATGGCTACACCTTC,CASSQGTADGYTF
NA,NA,TRBJ1-3,TRBV6-5,TGTGCCAGCGCGACAGGCCTCCACTCTGGAAACACCATATATTTT,CASATGLHSGNTIYF
NA,NA,TRBJ1-1,TRBV9,TGTGCCAGCAGCAACGACATGGGGAACACTGAAGCTTTCTTT,CASSNDMGNTEAFF
NA,NA,TRBJ1-4,TRBV28,TGTGCCAGCAGGCCCCTTGGGGCAAATGAAAAACTGTTTTTT,CASRPLGANEKLFF
NA,NA,TRBJ2-3,TRBV19,TGTGCCAGTAGTATAGGCGGCACAGATACGCAGTATTTT,CASSIGGTDTQYF
TRBD1,NA,TRBJ2-5,TRBV24-1,TGTGCCACCAGTGATCTAAAATCGGGACAGGGTAGCGAGACCCAGTACTTC,CATSDLKSGQGSETQYF
NA,NA,TRBJ1-1,TRBV28,TGTGCCAGCAGCAAAAACACTGAAGCTTTCTTT,CASSKNTEAFF
TRBD1,NA,TRBJ2-7,TRBV5-1,TGCGCCAGCAGTTCTACCGGGACAGGGGGCGTAGAGCAGTACTTC,CASSSTGTGGVEQYF
NA,few,TRBJ1-5,TRBV4-1,TGCGCCAGCTCTCTAGGGGGTGGGAATCAGCCCCAGCATTTT,CASSLGGGNQPQHF
NA,NA,TRBJ1-2,TRBV3-1/TRBV3-2,TGTGCCAGCAGCCCAGGCGGGGTGAACTATGGCTACACCTTC,CASSPGGVNYGYTF
NA,NA,TRBJ1-3,TRBV30,TGTGCCTGGAGTGCCGGGAGATCTGGAAACACCATATATTTT,CAWSAGRSGNTIYF
NA,NA,TRBJ2-3,TRBV3-1/TRBV3-2,TGTGCCAGCAGCCAACTTACTTCGACTAGTTCAGATACGCAGTATTTT,CASSQLTSTSSDTQYF
NA,NA,TRBJ2-3,TRBV4-1,TGCGCCGGGGGCAGGGGTGGATCCACAGATACGCAGTATTTT,CAGGRGGSTDTQYF
NA,NA,TRBJ2-2,TRBV27,TGTGCCAGCAGTTTAGTGTCCCGCACCGGGGAGCTGTTTTTT,CASSLVSRTGELFF
TRBD2,NA,TRBJ2-1,TRBV5-1,TGCGCCAGCAGCTCCACTAGCGGGAGTGGGAATGAGCAGTTCTTC,CASSSTSGSGNEQFF
NA,NA,TRBJ2-2,TRBV2,TGTGCCAGCACCGGGACTCCGACCGGGGAGCTGTTTTTT,CASTGTPTGELFF
NA,NA,TRBJ2-3,TRBV7-9,TGTGCCAGCAGGGGGCGGAGCACAGATACGCAGTATTTT,CASRGRSTDTQYF
NA,NA,TRBJ2-6,TRBV5-1,TGCGCCAGCAGCGCAACAGTCTCTGGGGCCAACGTCCTGACTTTC,CASSATVSGANVLTF
NA,NA,TRBJ2-3,TRBV15,TGTGCCACCAGCAGGGGGGGAGCTGAGAGAGATACGCAGTATTTT,CATSRGGAERDTQYF
TRBD1,NA,TRBJ2-1,TRBV5-1,TGCGCCAGCAGCTTCCGGGGGACAGGGGACAATGAGCAGTTCTTC,CASSFRGTGDNEQFF
TRBD2,NA,TRBJ2-1,TRBV4-1,TGCGCCAGCAGCCAAGAGACTAGCGCTTCCTACAATGAGCAGTTCTTC,CASSQETSASYNEQFF
NA,NA,TRBJ2-7,TRBV5-4,TGTGCCAGCAGCTTGGTGGGGCGGAGCTACGAGCAGTACTTC,CASSLVGRSYEQYF
NA,NA,TRBJ2-5,TRBV9,TGTGCCAGCAGCGTCCGGGCGGGGGAGACCCAGTACTTC,CASSVRAGETQYF
TRBD1,NA,TRBJ1-6,TRBV28,TGTGCCAGCAGTTTATCGGGACAGAATAATTCACCCCTCCACTTT,CASSLSGQNNSPLHF